This TCR beta chain was retrieved from a study of cytomegalovirus exposure and HLA in healthy donors. Study findings and constraints: Analysis was performed later, and it showed HLA-associated TCR beta chains to be more clonally expanded than equally common others.

Concerning this clone itself: Its cognate antigen is unknown.

60 Vbeta and 13 Jbeta primers were used in PCR. Data came from immunoSEQ multiplex PCR; TCRdb stores just in-frame clones and leaves some out. The sample includes more than 100,000 clones, 80% to 90% seen only once; the top ten take approximately 4.7%. Losses at the gene ends were 4 bases for V and 0 bases for J; bases not matched to a gene: 11. CDR1 and CDR2 from the germline V gene are LGHNA and YNFKEQ. CDR3 length: 17 amino acids. This receptor was obtained from a woman aged 25-40 years in good health and CMV-seronegative. The specimen was PBMCs. V usage is TRBV4-2 and J usage is TRBJ1-2; TRBD1 matches 7 bases. The CDR3 DNA reads TGTGCCAGCAGCCCAACATCCGGGACAGCCTCTAACTATGGCTACACCTTC. This translates into CASSPTSGTASNYGYTF.